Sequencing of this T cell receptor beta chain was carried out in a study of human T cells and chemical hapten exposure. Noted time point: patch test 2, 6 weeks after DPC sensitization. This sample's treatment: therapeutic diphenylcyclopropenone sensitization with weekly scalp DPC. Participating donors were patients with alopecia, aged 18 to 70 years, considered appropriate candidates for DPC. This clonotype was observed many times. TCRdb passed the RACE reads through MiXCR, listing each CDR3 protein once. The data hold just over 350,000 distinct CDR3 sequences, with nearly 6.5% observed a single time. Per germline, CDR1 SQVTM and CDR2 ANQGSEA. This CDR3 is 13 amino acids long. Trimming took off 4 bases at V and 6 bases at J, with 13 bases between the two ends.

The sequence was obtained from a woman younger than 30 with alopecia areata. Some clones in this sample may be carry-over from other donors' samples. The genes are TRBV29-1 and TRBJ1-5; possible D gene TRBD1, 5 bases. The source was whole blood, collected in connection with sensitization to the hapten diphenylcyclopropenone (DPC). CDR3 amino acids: CSVGQGLGQPQHF. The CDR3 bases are TGCAGCGTTGGCCAGGGCTTGGGTCAGCCCCAGCATTTT.